These 8 T cell receptor beta chains were all obtained from the same sample, sequenced in a study of shared T cell receptors in the human thymus. Sequenced by immunoSEQ multiplex PCR; TCRdb stores in-frame clones only, minus some. There are 720,000 or so clones in the sample; 75% to 90% occur only once, and roughly 0.01% lies in the top ten. The same sample was also studied in work on human thymus T cells.

Material for sequencing was thymocytes. The receptors were gathered from a girl under three years old with a congenital heart defect.

V is TRBV27 and J is TRBJ2-2; TRBD1 matches at 10 bases. The CDR3 runs to 14 residues. Germline values: CDR1 MNHEY, CDR2 SMNVEV (reference sequence). Trimming removed 5 bases from V and 7 bases from J; junction bases left unmatched: 4. CDR3 sequence: CASSLGQGVGELFF. For the CDR3, the DNA is TGTGCCAGCAGTCTAGGACAGGGGGTCGGGGAGCTGTTTTTT.

The V and J genes are TRBV2 and TRBJ1-2; D not certain. This CDR3 is built from 15 residues. CDR1 is SNHLY and CDR2 is FYNNEI in the germline V gene. The germline V and J ends were trimmed by 6 bases and 0 bases, with 14 bases remaining between them. CDR3 bases: TGTGCCAGCAGCCTATTGCGGGCCCCTAACTATGGCTACACCTTC. It is translated as CASSLLRAPNYGYTF.

This clone was counted between two and nine times. This chain connects TRBV5-4 to TRBJ2-1, with D possibly matching TRBD2 (5 bases). Germline V lookup: CDR1 SGHNT, CDR2 YYREEE (reference sequence). The CDR3 runs 16 residues. V lost 0 bases and J 4 bases, leaving 14 bases between the germline ends. The DNA of the CDR3 is TGTGCCAGCAGCTTGGGACCGCCCCGGAGGTACAATGAGCAGTTCTTC. Protein product: CASSLGPPRRYNEQFF. Full variable domain (missing parts from reference TRBV5-4 and TRBJ2-1): ETGVTQSPTHLIKTRGQQVTLRCSSQSGHNTVSWYQQALGQGPQFIFQYYREEENGRGNFPPRFSGLQFPNYSSELNVNALELDDSALYLCASSLGPPRRYNEQFFGPGTRLTVL.

V gene TRBV10-3 combines with J gene TRBJ1-2, with no clear D. Trimming took off 3 bases at V and 5 bases at J, with 13 bases between the two ends. Germline values: CDR1 ENHRY, CDR2 SYGVKD. The CDR3 totals 14 residues. The DNA for the CDR3 is TGTGCCATCAGTGAAGTGAGGTCGAGGTATGGCTACACCTTC. It is translated as CAISEVRSRYGYTF.

The genes are TRBV6-5 and TRBJ1-2, with no clear D. The CDR3 totals 13 residues. Trimming stripped 8 bases from V and 4 bases from J, with 14 bases between. CDR1 and CDR2 (germline): MNHEY, SVGAGI. CDR3: CASPQTEFYGYTF. CDR3 coding DNA: TGTGCCAGCCCCCAAACGGAGTTCTATGGCTACACCTTC.

The chain recombines TRBV4-1 with TRBJ2-3, with D possibly matching TRBD1 (6 bases). The CDR3 consists of 15 residues. V was clipped by 7 bases and J by 6 bases, with 20 bases between them. CDR1 is MGHRA and CDR2 is YSYEKL in the germline V gene. The chain's CDR3 is CASKRQAPNMDTQYF. The CDR3 DNA is TGCGCCAGCAAGAGACAGGCACCTAATATGGATACGCAGTATTTT.

The chain links TRBV5-6 to TRBJ1-1; TRBD1 agrees at 7 bases. The germline V gene has CDR1 SGHDT and CDR2 YYEEEE. J gave up 5 bases and V 6 bases, and 22 bases lay outside the gene matches. CDR3 length: 18 amino acids. CDR3 protein: CASTLKPTQGGPETEAFF. CDR3 DNA sequence: TGTGCCAGCACCCTAAAACCAACGCAGGGGGGCCCGGAAACTGAAGCTTTCTTT. The variable domain in full, completed from reference TRBV5-6 and TRBJ1-1, reads DAGVTQSPTHLIKTRGQQVTLRCSPKSGHDTVSWYQQALGQGPQFIFQYYEEEERQRGNFPDRFSGHQFPNYSSELNVNALLLGDSALYLCASTLKPTQGGPETEAFFGQGTRLTVV.

The V and J genes are TRBV6-1 and TRBJ1-2; 7 nucleotides line up with TRBD1. J gave up 5 bases and V 2 bases, and 5 bases lay outside the gene matches. The CDR3 is made up of 14 amino acids. Germline CDR1 is MNHNS and CDR2 is SASEGT. In nucleotides, the CDR3 is TGTGCCAGCAGTGAACCCGCAGGGGGTTATGGCTACACCTTC. It is translated as CASSEPAGGYGYTF.